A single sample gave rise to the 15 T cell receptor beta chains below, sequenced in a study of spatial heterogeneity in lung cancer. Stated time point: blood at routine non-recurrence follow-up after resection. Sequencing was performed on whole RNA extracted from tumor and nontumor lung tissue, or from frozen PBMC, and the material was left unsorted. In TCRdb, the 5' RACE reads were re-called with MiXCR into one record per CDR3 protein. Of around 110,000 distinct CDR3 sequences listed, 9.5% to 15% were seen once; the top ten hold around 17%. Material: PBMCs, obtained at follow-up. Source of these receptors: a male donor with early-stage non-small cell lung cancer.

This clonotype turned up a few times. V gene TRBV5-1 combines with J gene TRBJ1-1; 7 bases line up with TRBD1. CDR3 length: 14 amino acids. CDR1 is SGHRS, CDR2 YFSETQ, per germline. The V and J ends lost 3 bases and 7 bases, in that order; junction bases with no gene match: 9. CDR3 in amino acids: CASSSGQARSEAFF. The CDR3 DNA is TGCGCCAGCAGCTCCGGACAGGCAAGGAGTGAAGCTTTCTTT.

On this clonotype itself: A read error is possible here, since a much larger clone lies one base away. CDR3 DNA sequence: TGTGCCAATAGTCCCCTAGCGCAGGGGGCTTATAACAATGAGCAGTTCTTC. Translated: CANSPLAQGAYNNEQFF. The chain combines TRBV3-1 with TRBJ2-1, with 8 bases lining up with TRBD1. The germline gives CDR1 LGHDT, CDR2 YNNKEL (reference sequence). CDR3 length: 17 amino acids. V lost 10 bases to trimming and J lost 5 bases; unmatched junction nucleotides: 19.

The CDR3 is CASSSIMTGGRGYTF. The CDR3 DNA reads TGTGCCAGCAGCTCGATAATGACAGGGGGCCGCGGCTACACCTTC. The chain is built from TRBV5-5 and TRBJ1-2; 10 nucleotides match TRBD1. Germline V CDR1 and CDR2: SGHKS, YYEKEE (reference sequence). The V and J ends lost 3 bases and 8 bases, in that order; junction bases with no gene match: 10. This CDR3 spans 15 amino acids. The full variable domain, rest sourced from reference TRBV5-5 and TRBJ1-2, is DAGVTQSPTHLIKTRGQQVTLRCSPISGHKSVSWYQQVLGQGPQFIFQYYEKEERGRGNFPDRFSARQFPNYSSELNVNALLLGDSALYLCASSSIMTGGRGYTFGSGTRLTVV.

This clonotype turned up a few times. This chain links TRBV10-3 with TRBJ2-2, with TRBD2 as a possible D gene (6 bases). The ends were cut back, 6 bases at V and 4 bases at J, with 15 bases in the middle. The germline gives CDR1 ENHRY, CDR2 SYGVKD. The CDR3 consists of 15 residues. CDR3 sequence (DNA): TGTGCCATCAGGGCCGGTGGAGGGGCCACCGGGGAGCTGTTTTTT. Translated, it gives CAIRAGGGATGELFF.

The CDR3 is CASSNWGHPNQPQHF. The CDR3 bases are TGTGCCAGTAGTAATTGGGGGCACCCCAATCAGCCCCAGCATTTT. The chain couples TRBV19 to TRBJ1-5; tentative D call: TRBD1 (6 bases). This CDR3 comprises 15 residues. Germline loops: CDR1 LNHDA, CDR2 SQIVND (reference sequence). Trimming removed 4 bases at V and 3 bases at J, with 13 bases between.

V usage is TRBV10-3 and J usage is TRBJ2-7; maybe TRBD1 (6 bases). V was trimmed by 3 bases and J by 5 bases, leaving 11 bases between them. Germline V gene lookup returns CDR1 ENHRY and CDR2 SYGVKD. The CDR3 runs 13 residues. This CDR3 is CAISEQGGNEQYF. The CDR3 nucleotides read TGTGCCATCAGTGAACAGGGCGGTAACGAGCAGTACTTC.

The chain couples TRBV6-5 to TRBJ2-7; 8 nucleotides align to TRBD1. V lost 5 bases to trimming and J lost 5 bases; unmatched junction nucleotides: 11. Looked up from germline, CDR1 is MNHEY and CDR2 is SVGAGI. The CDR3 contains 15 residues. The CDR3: CASSGVDRGAHEQYF. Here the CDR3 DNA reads TGTGCCAGCAGTGGCGTTGACAGGGGTGCCCACGAGCAGTACTTC.

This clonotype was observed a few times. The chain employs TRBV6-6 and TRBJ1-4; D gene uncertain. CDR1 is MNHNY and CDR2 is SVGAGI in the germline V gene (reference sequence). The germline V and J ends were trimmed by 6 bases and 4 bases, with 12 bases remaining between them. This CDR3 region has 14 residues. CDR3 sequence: CASRARSNNEKLFF. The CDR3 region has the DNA TGTGCCAGCAGGGCCCGGTCGAATAATGAAAAACTGTTTTTT.

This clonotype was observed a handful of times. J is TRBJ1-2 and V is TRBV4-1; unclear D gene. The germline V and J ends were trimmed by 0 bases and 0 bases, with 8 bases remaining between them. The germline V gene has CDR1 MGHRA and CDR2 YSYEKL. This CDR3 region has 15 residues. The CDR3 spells CASSQDSNSNYGYTF. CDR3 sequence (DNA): TGCGCCAGCAGCCAAGACTCTAATTCTAACTATGGCTACACCTTC.

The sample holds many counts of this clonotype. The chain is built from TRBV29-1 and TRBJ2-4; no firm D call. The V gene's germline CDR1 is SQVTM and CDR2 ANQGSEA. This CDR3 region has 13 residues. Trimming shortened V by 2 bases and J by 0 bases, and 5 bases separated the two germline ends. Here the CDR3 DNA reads TGCAGCGTTGAACCGCTAGCCAAAAACATTCAGTACTTC. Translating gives CSVEPLAKNIQYF.

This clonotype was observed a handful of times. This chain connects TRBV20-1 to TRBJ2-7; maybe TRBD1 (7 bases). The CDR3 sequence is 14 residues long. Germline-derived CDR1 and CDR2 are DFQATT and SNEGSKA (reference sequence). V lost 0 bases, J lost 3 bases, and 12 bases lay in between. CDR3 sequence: CSAREEGAIYEQYF. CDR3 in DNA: TGCAGTGCTAGAGAGGAGGGGGCCATCTACGAGCAGTACTTC.

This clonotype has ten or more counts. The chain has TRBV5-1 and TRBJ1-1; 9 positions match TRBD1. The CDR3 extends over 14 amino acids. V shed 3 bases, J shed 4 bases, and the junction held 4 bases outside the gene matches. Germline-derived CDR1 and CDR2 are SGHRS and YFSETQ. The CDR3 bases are TGCGCCAGCAGCTGGATGACAGGGGGCACTGAAGCTTTCTTT. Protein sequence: CASSWMTGGTEAFF.

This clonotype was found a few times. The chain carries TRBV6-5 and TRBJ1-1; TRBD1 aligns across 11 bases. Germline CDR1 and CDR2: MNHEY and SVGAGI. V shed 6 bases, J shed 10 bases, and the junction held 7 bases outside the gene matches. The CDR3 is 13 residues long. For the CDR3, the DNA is TGTGCCAGCAGAGGACAGGGGGCTTGGGTAGCTTTCTTT. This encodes CASRGQGAWVAFF.

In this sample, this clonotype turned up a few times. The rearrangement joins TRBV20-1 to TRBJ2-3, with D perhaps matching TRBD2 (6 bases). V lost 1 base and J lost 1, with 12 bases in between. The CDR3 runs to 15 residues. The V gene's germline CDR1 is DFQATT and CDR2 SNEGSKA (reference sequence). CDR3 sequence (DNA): TGCAGTGCTAGAGCAGGGACTGCTCGCACAGATACGCAGTATTTT. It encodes CSARAGTARTDTQYF.

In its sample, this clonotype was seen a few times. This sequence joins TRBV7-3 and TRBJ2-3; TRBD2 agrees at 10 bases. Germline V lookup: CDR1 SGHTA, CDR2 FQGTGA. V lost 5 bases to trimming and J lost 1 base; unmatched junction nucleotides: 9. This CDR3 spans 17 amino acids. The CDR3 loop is CASSHSAGGPGTDTQYF. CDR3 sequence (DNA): TGTGCCAGCAGCCATTCAGCGGGGGGGCCCGGCACAGATACGCAGTATTTT.